These 23 T cell receptor beta chains were sequenced from one sample in a study of control samples from healthy donors and cancer patients. Clones were read by immunoSEQ multiplex PCR, and TCRdb kept only the in-frame ones, dropping some. The sample consists of 80,000 to 85,000 clones, around nine tenths of them appearing once. Specimen: blood. The origin of the receptors is a woman in her forties or fifties in good health.

The chain combines TRBV30 with TRBJ1-5, with D unresolved. The V gene lost 2 bases and the J gene lost 4 bases, with 9 bases spanning the gap. CDR1 GTSNPN and CDR2 SVGIG come from the germline V gene (reference sequence). This CDR3 has 13 amino acids. The DNA for the CDR3 is TGTGCCTGGAGTATAGGGCGAAATCAGCCCCAGCATTTT. Protein product: CAWSIGRNQPQHF.

The V gene is TRBV5-1, the J gene TRBJ1-3, with TRBD1 identical over 8 bases. V was pared by 3 bases and J by 2 bases, with 7 bases of the junction left unmatched. CDR1 and CDR2 from the germline V gene are SGHRS and YFSETQ. The CDR3 length is 16 residues. CDR3 in DNA: TGCGCCAGCAGCTATCAGGGGGCTGAGGCTGGAAACACCATATATTTT. As protein: CASSYQGAEAGNTIYF. Using reference TRBV5-1 and TRBJ1-3 for the parts outside the CDR3, the full variable domain is KAGVTQTPRYLIKTRGQQVTLSCSPISGHRSVSWYQQTPGQGLQFLFEYFSETQRNKGNFPGRFSGRQFSNSRSEMNVSTLELGDSALYLCASSYQGAEAGNTIYFGEGSWLTVV.

V usage is TRBV25-1 and J usage is TRBJ1-4; D unclear. V was pared by 3 bases and J by 5 bases, with 19 bases between. Per germline, CDR1 MGHDK and CDR2 SYGVNS. This CDR3 is built from 17 residues. The chain's CDR3 is CASSDKGPWRSNEKLFF. The CDR3 DNA follows: TGTGCCAGCAGTGATAAAGGGCCTTGGAGATCCAATGAAAAACTGTTTTTT.

This rearrangement joins TRBV2 to TRBJ1-4, with D possibly TRBD1 on 6 matching bases. Trimming removed 10 bases at V and 5 bases at J, with 14 bases between. Germline assignment: CDR1 SNHLY and CDR2 FYNNEI. CDR3 length: 13 residues. The CDR3 loop reads CATHRDHNEKLFF. The CDR3, as DNA: TGTGCCACCCACAGGGACCACAATGAAAAACTGTTTTTT.

The chain is built from TRBV3-1 (or the pseudogene TRBV3-2) and TRBJ1-2; a weak D match, TRBD1 (6 bases). The CDR3 is made up of 13 amino acids. Germline lookup yields CDR1 LGHDT and CDR2 YNNKEL (reference sequence). The V end was cut by 3 bases, the J end by 8 bases, with 13 bases between. The CDR3 DNA is TGTGCCAGCAGCCAGGTTACAGGGCAAGGCTACACCTTC. Amino acids: CASSQVTGQGYTF.

This chain joins TRBV2 and TRBJ2-3; D is undetermined. The length of the CDR3 is 14 residues. CDR1 SNHLY and CDR2 FYNNEI come from the germline V gene. V was trimmed by 4 bases and J by 1 base, leaving 9 bases between them. CDR3 nucleotides: TGTGCCAGCAGTGTAACTTTGGGCACAGATACGCAGTATTTT. As protein: CASSVTLGTDTQYF.

This chain connects TRBV6-6 to TRBJ2-1; 7 positions agree with TRBD1. Germline values: CDR1 MNHNY, CDR2 SVGAGI (reference sequence). The CDR3 consists of 15 residues. With 5 bases clipped from V and 0 bases from J, the junction kept 4 bases outside the gene matches. CDR3 sequence: CASSTDRVSYNEQFF. CDR3 coding DNA: TGTGCCAGCAGTACCGACAGGGTCTCCTACAATGAGCAGTTCTTC.

CDR3: CASSILGASSYEQYF. The CDR3 DNA reads as TGTGCCAGTAGTATTTTAGGTGCAAGCTCCTACGAGCAGTACTTC. This chain uses TRBV19 with TRBJ2-7; D not resolved. The CDR3 has 15 residues. CDR1 and CDR2 (germline): LNHDA, SQIVND (reference sequence). V was shortened by 3 bases and J by 0 bases, with 12 bases between the two germline ends.

This chain connects TRBV24-1 to TRBJ1-6; TRBD1 agrees at 7 bases. Germline V gene data show CDR1 as KGHDR and CDR2 as SFDVKD. This CDR3 region has 16 residues. V was pared by 4 bases and J by 7 bases, with 9 bases of the junction left unmatched. DNA for the CDR3: TGTGCCACCAGTGACTCCAGACAGGGTCAAAATTCACCCCTCCACTTT. Translating gives CATSDSRQGQNSPLHF.

This clone occurred a few times. The chain has TRBV5-4 and TRBJ1-3; no reliable D call. V gave up 2 bases and J gave up 4 bases, with 7 bases separating them. The CDR3 extends over 13 amino acids. Germline V gene data show CDR1 as SGHNT and CDR2 as YYREEE (reference sequence). The CDR3 region is CASSLGRGNTIYF. As DNA, the CDR3 is TGTGCCAGCAGCTTAGGGAGGGGAAACACCATATATTTT.

CDR3 coding DNA: TGTGCCATCAACGACAGGGGGCCGGATGAGCAGTTCTTC. Residues: CAINDRGPDEQFF. This chain connects TRBV10-3 to TRBJ2-1, with 10 nucleotides matching TRBD1. V was clipped by 7 bases and J by 8 bases; unmatched bases: 5. CDR3 size: 13 residues. CDR1 is ENHRY and CDR2 is SYGVKD in the germline V gene.

The chain is built from TRBV20-1 and TRBJ2-7; possibly TRBD1 or TRBD2 for D (5 bases each). Per the germline V gene, CDR1 is DFQATT and CDR2 is SNEGSKA (reference sequence). The CDR3 has 11 amino acids. The germline V and J ends were trimmed by 3 bases and 4 bases, with 7 bases remaining between them. CDR3 sequence: CSARGPYEQYF. CDR3 bases: TGCAGTGCTAGGGGACCATACGAGCAGTACTTC.

The genes are TRBV12-3 or TRBV12-4 and TRBJ1-1; 7 bases agree with TRBD1. Trimming cost V 2 bases and J 11 bases; bases outside gene matches: 5. The CDR3 has 12 residues. The CDR3 bases are TGTGCCAGCAGTTTAAGGGGGCGGGAGGCTTTCTTT. This codes for CASSLRGREAFF.

The CDR3: CASSEGREQYF. The CDR3 DNA is TGTGCCAGCAGTGAAGGGAGAGAGCAGTACTTC. The chain links TRBV25-1 to TRBJ2-7; perhaps TRBD2 as D (5 bases). V was cut by 2 bases and J by 7 bases, with 6 bases left in between. CDR3 length: 11 residues. Germline-derived CDR1 and CDR2 are MGHDK and SYGVNS.

The chain carries TRBV19 and TRBJ2-7; 7 bases line up with TRBD2. The V gene end was trimmed by 7 bases and the J gene end by 2 bases; junction bases not matched to a gene: 11. From germline, CDR1 is LNHDA and CDR2 SQIVND (reference sequence). The CDR3 sequence is 15 residues long. CDR3 loop: CASTPAGGLAYEQYF. The CDR3 nucleotides are TGTGCCAGTACTCCTGCCGGCGGACTAGCCTACGAGCAGTACTTC.

The chain combines TRBV2 with TRBJ2-3, with 7 nucleotides matching TRBD2. V shed 2 bases, J shed 4 bases, and the junction held 3 bases outside the gene matches. The CDR3 spans 14 residues. Germline lookup yields CDR1 SNHLY and CDR2 FYNNEI. The CDR3 loop reads CASSEWLAADTQYF. The CDR3, as DNA: TGTGCCAGCAGTGAATGGCTAGCGGCAGATACGCAGTATTTT. The full variable domain, rest sourced from reference TRBV2 and TRBJ2-3, is EPEVTQTPSHQVTQMGQEVILRCVPISNHLYFYWYRQILGQKVEFLVSFYNNEISEKSEIFDDQFSVERPDGSNFTLKIRSTKLEDSAMYFCASSEWLAADTQYFGPGTRLTVL.

The rearrangement joins TRBV10-3 to TRBJ2-1; D remains ambiguous. Germline CDR1 ENHRY, CDR2 SYGVKD. Trimming cost V 6 bases and J 6 bases, with 15 bases left between them. This CDR3 region has 14 residues. The CDR3 nucleotides are TGTGCCATCAGGAAATTGGTAGCCGCCAATGAGCAGTTCTTC. Translated, it gives CAIRKLVAANEQFF.

The chain couples TRBV2 to TRBJ1-1, with D unresolved. This CDR3 has 14 residues. Trimming took 1 base from V and 3 from J, leaving 9 bases between them. Germline assignment: CDR1 SNHLY and CDR2 FYNNEI. CDR3 protein: CASSEEGPYTEAFF. The CDR3 nucleotides are TGTGCCAGCAGTGAAGAAGGACCTTACACTGAAGCTTTCTTT.

By proportion, this clone is large (0.1 to 1%). This sequence joins TRBV13 and TRBJ2-7, with 8 positions matching TRBD1. The CDR3 is 12 amino acids. V shed 5 bases, J shed 6 bases, and the junction held 3 bases outside the gene matches. Germline loops: CDR1 PRHDT, CDR2 FYEKMQ (reference sequence). CDR3 sequence reads: CASSPTGGEQYF. The DNA for the CDR3 is TGTGCCAGCAGCCCCACAGGGGGCGAGCAGTACTTC.

This rearrangement joins TRBV30 to TRBJ1-1; D gene ambiguous. The CDR3 consists of 13 residues. Germline loops: CDR1 GTSNPN, CDR2 SVGIG (reference sequence). V was clipped by 2 bases and J by 2 bases, with 9 bases between them. CDR3 sequence reads: CAWSRLRNTEAFF. CDR3 sequence (DNA): TGTGCCTGGAGTAGATTACGTAACACTGAAGCTTTCTTT. The full variable domain, its missing parts supplied by reference TRBV30 and TRBJ1-1, is SQTIHQWPATLVQPVGSPLSLECTVEGTSNPNLYWYRQAAGRGLQLLFYSVGIGQISSEVPQNLSASRPQDRQFILSSKKLLLSDSGFYLCAWSRLRNTEAFFGQGTRLTVV.

The chain has TRBV7-9 and TRBJ2-7, with D unresolved. Trimming shortened V by 2 bases and J by 2 bases, and 10 bases separated the two germline ends. Germline CDR1 and CDR2: SEHNR and FQNEAQ (reference sequence). The CDR3 spans 14 residues. CDR3 in amino acids: CASSLTRGTYEQYF. The CDR3 bases are TGTGCCAGCAGCTTAACCAGAGGAACCTACGAGCAGTACTTC. Based on the CDR3 plus reference TRBV7-9 and TRBJ2-7, the full variable domain is DTGVSQNPRHKITKRGQNVTFRCDPISEHNRLYWYRQTLGQGPEFLTYFQNEAQLEKSRLLSDRFSAERPKGSFSTLEIQRTEQGDSAMYLCASSLTRGTYEQYFGPGTRLTVT.

This rearrangement joins TRBV9 to TRBJ2-3; the D gene is possibly TRBD1 (6 bases). From germline, CDR1 is SGDLS and CDR2 YYNGEE. The CDR3 has 14 amino acids. V lost 0 bases, J lost 4 bases, and 9 bases lay in between. The CDR3 loop is CASSVGAGADTQYF. The CDR3 bases are TGTGCCAGCAGCGTAGGGGCAGGGGCAGATACGCAGTATTTT.

This chain uses TRBV7-2 with TRBJ1-1; D unresolved. Germline CDR1 reads SGHTA; CDR2 reads FQGNSA. Trimming took off 6 bases at V and 4 bases at J, with 15 bases between the two ends. CDR3 length: 14 amino acids. Here the CDR3 reads CASRFNLGGTEAFF. DNA for the CDR3: TGTGCCAGCAGATTTAATCTTGGCGGCACTGAAGCTTTCTTT.